This TCR beta chain was recovered during a study of blood T cell repertoires in COVID-19. CDR3 length equals 14 residues. From germline, CDR1 is SGHAT and CDR2 FQNNGV. Trimming at V came to 2 bases and at J to 3 bases, leaving 4 bases not matched to a gene. Those enrolled in Seattle joined during active infection and were followed longitudinally afterward. Authors' data handling: Amplification of reference gene primers provided the estimated nucleated cell counts. Libraries were prepared by immunoSEQ multiplex PCR; TCRdb keeps only in-frame clonotypes and omits some of them. Clone size and V and J calls were adopted from that table, with D and trimming inferred from the DNA. Found here are fewer than 350,000 clones, roughly 86% of them singletons; the top ten hold 9.9%.

Sequenced input: peripheral blood. The chain employs TRBV11-2 and TRBJ2-7; 7 bases match TRBD1. This TCR was recovered from a man aged 25-40 years with COVID-19, enrolled during active disease. In nucleotides, the CDR3 is TGTGCCAGCAGCTTACAGGGACAGCTCTACGAGCAGTACTTC. The encoded protein is CASSLQGQLYEQYF.